The 11 T cell receptor beta chains reported below all come from one sample, sequenced in a study of T cells in Graves' hyperthyroidism and ophthalmopathy. Amplified regions were TCR beta CDR3 sequences from RNA transcripts. TCR CDR3 regions were first amplified by RT-PCR with HTBI primers. Via MiXCR, TCRdb re-called the multiplex PCR reads, giving one row per CDR3 protein. The table includes roughly 840,000 distinct CDR3 sequences, over 35% detected once. The sequencing input was blood. The receptors were gathered from a man younger than 35 with Graves' hyperthyroidism.

The chain is built from TRBV20-1 and TRBJ2-5; a possible D gene is TRBD2 (7 bases). The CDR3 spans 18 residues. Germline V gene lookup returns CDR1 DFQATT and CDR2 SNEGSKA (reference sequence). Trimming pared 0 bases from V and 5 bases from J, leaving 25 bases between. CDR3 protein: CSARDPPERWGGLETQYF. In DNA form, the CDR3 reads TGCAGTGCTAGAGACCCCCCGGAGAGGTGGGGGGGCCTTGAGACCCAGTACTTC.

This chain joins TRBV5-1 and TRBJ1-3, with a weak D call TRBD1 (6 bases). The V and J ends lost 5 bases and 1 base respectively, with 16 bases between them. The V gene's germline CDR1 is SGHRS and CDR2 YFSETQ. CDR3 length: 16 amino acids. The CDR3 DNA reads TGCGCCAGCAGTTTCGGGACATATCGATCTGGAAACACCATATATTTT. The encoded protein is CASSFGTYRSGNTIYF.

The rearrangement uses TRBV29-1 and TRBJ1-1; 8 nucleotides match TRBD1. J lost 4 bases, V lost 8 bases, and 9 bases had no gene match. The CDR3 is 13 residues long. Germline lookup yields CDR1 SQVTM and CDR2 ANQGSEA. CDR3 loop: CSPRTGRVTEAFF. The CDR3 DNA sequence: TGCAGCCCCCGGACAGGGCGGGTCACTGAAGCTTTCTTT.

This clonotype was seen at least ten times. V is TRBV2 and J is TRBJ2-7, with a weak D call TRBD2 (6 bases). CDR3 length: 11 residues. The V end lost 11 bases, the J end lost 6 bases, and 14 bases lay between the germline ends. The germline CDR1 and CDR2 sequences are SNHLY and FYNNEI. The DNA of the CDR3 is TGTGCCGGTGGAGGGCCCCTCGAGCAGTACTTC. This encodes CAGGGPLEQYF.

The CDR3 DNA is TGTGCCAGCAGCCCACCCCTAGACAACTCTGGGGCCAACGTCCTGACTTTC. This sequence encodes CASSPPLDNSGANVLTF. This chain links TRBV11-2 with TRBJ2-6; no reliable D call. Germline lookup yields CDR1 SGHAT and CDR2 FQNNGV. V lost 5 bases to trimming and J lost 0 bases, with 14 bases between them. The CDR3 spans 17 residues.

V is TRBV20-1 and J is TRBJ2-7; 8 nucleotides line up with TRBD1. CDR3 length: 13 amino acids. Germline V gives CDR1 DFQATT, CDR2 SNEGSKA (reference sequence). J lost 4 bases, V lost 6 bases, and 8 bases had no gene match. Here the CDR3 reads CSAAGTGLYEQYF. DNA for the CDR3: TGCAGTGCCGCCGGGACAGGCTTGTACGAGCAGTACTTC.

The chain employs TRBV29-1 and TRBJ1-3; D is perhaps TRBD1 (6 bases). This CDR3 is built from 14 residues. Germline values: CDR1 SQVTM, CDR2 ANQGSEA. Trimming took off 6 bases at V and 0 bases at J, with 12 bases between the two ends. The CDR3 spells CSVGQSGSGNTIYF. The CDR3 nucleotides are TGCAGCGTCGGACAGTCCGGCTCTGGAAACACCATATATTTT. The complete variable domain, with remaining parts taken from reference TRBV29-1 and TRBJ1-3, reads SAVISQKPSRDICQRGTSLTIQCQVDSQVTMMFWYRQQPGQSLTLIATANQGSEATYESGFVIDKFPISRPNLTFSTLTVSNMSPEDSSIYLCSVGQSGSGNTIYFGEGSWLTVV.

The rearrangement links TRBV19 to TRBJ1-1, with D perhaps matching TRBD1 (6 bases). V was pared by 2 bases and J by 6 bases, with 10 bases between. Germline loops: CDR1 LNHDA, CDR2 SQIVND (reference sequence). CDR3 length equals 13 residues. CDR3 loop: CASSIWGAAEAFF. Written as DNA, the CDR3 is TGTGCCAGTAGTATATGGGGGGCCGCTGAAGCTTTCTTT.

V gene TRBV10-3 combines with J gene TRBJ1-5; TRBD1 agrees at 7 bases. The CDR3 covers 14 residues. Germline values: CDR1 ENHRY, CDR2 SYGVKD. Trimming at V came to 11 bases and at J to 0 bases, leaving 7 bases not matched to a gene. The CDR3 sequence: CASKGTASNQPQHF. The CDR3 DNA follows: TGTGCCTCGAAGGGGACAGCTAGCAATCAGCCCCAGCATTTT.

The chain has TRBV7-9 and TRBJ1-2, with 7 bases lining up with TRBD1. CDR3 length: 14 amino acids. V shed 5 bases, J shed 3 bases, and the junction held 6 bases outside the gene matches. The V gene's germline CDR1 is SEHNR and CDR2 FQNEAQ (reference sequence). The CDR3 loop is CASSAETGDYGYTF. Here the CDR3 DNA reads TGTGCCAGCAGCGCCGAAACAGGGGACTATGGCTACACCTTC.

The V call is TRBV29-1, the J call TRBJ2-2; D is possibly TRBD1 or TRBD2 (5 bases each). The V gene lost 7 bases and the J gene lost 8 bases, with 17 bases spanning the gap. This CDR3 contains 13 residues. CDR1 is SQVTM, CDR2 ANQGSEA, per germline. The CDR3 spells CSGRDHSGGELFF. In DNA, the CDR3 is TGCAGCGGACGGGACCACTCAGGAGGGGAGCTGTTTTTT.